These 10 T cell receptor beta chains originate from one sample sequenced in a study of T cell clonotyping in hematopoietic cell transplantation. Here immunoSEQ multiplex PCR was the method, and the copy in TCRdb shows in-frame clones only, minus some. The profile shows over 8,000 clones, around 79% of them singletons. The sample here was peripheral blood mononuclear cells, taken 180 days after allogeneic stem cell transplant. These receptor sequences come from a female patient aged 50-59 years who had an allogeneic stem cell transplant from a related donor, so the T cells may come from the graft donor. Some clones in this sample may be carry-over from other donors' samples.

The chain has TRBV19 and TRBJ2-4; 7 bases are shared with TRBD2. The CDR3 sequence is 13 residues long. CDR1 and CDR2 from the germline V gene are LNHDA and SQIVND (reference sequence). Trimming cost V 7 bases and J 8 bases; bases outside gene matches: 8. CDR3 coding DNA: TGTGCCAGTACCCCGGGAGGAGTGGACATTCAGTACTTC. Translating it yields CASTPGGVDIQYF.

This sequence joins TRBV7-9 and TRBJ1-3; D remains unclear. Germline CDR1 reads SEHNR; CDR2 reads FQNEAQ (reference sequence). The CDR3 runs to 14 residues. Trimming shortened V by 3 bases and J by 4 bases, and 10 bases separated the two germline ends. DNA of the CDR3: TGTGCCAGCAGCTTTGCGGAGGCGGGAAACACCATATATTTT. Its protein is CASSFAEAGNTIYF. The full variable domain, with the rest looked up from reference TRBV7-9 and TRBJ1-3, is DTGVSQNPRHKITKRGQNVTFRCDPISEHNRLYWYRQTLGQGPEFLTYFQNEAQLEKSRLLSDRFSAERPKGSFSTLEIQRTEQGDSAMYLCASSFAEAGNTIYFGEGSWLTVV.

The rearrangement uses TRBV5-8 and TRBJ2-1, with unresolved D. Trimming removed 1 base from V and 6 bases from J, with 5 bases in between. The CDR3 extends over 12 amino acids. CDR1 SGHTS and CDR2 YDEGEE come from the germline V gene. As DNA, the CDR3 is TGTGCCAGCAGCTTGAATTCCAATGAGCAGTTCTTC. Amino acids: CASSLNSNEQFF.

This sequence joins TRBV10-1 and TRBJ1-1; D is unresolved. This CDR3 has 13 residues. Trimming removed 0 bases at V and 8 bases at J, with 10 bases between. Germline CDR1 reads WNHNN; CDR2 reads SYGVQD (reference sequence). CDR3 in amino acids: CASSESESLEAFF. For the CDR3, the DNA is TGCGCCAGCAGTGAGTCTGAAAGCTTAGAAGCTTTCTTT.

The V and J genes are TRBV7-2 and TRBJ1-3, with TRBD1 matching 7 bases. CDR1 is SGHTA, CDR2 FQGNSA, per germline. V trimming: 5 bases; J trimming: 0 bases; junction bases outside the gene matches: 7. The CDR3 totals 16 residues. DNA of the CDR3: TGTGCCAGCAGCCCCCGGGACAGCCCCTCTGGAAACACCATATATTTT. Residues: CASSPRDSPSGNTIYF.

The chain joins TRBV2 to TRBJ1-5; 8 bases fit TRBD1. The V segment lost 3 bases and the J segment 4 bases; nucleotides outside the gene matches: 2. The V gene's germline CDR1 is SNHLY and CDR2 FYNNEI. This CDR3 comprises 14 residues. The CDR3 DNA reads TGTGCCAGCAGTGATCAGGGGGCGAATCAGCCCCAGCATTTT. Its translation: CASSDQGANQPQHF.

CDR3 in DNA: TGTGCCAGCAGAAGTCAGGGGGACAGTTTCTATGGCTACACCTTC. It translates to CASRSQGDSFYGYTF. This chain links TRBV27 with TRBJ1-2, with TRBD1 identical over 7 bases. The CDR3 has 15 residues. Trimming at V came to 6 bases and at J to 4 bases, leaving 11 bases not matched to a gene. The germline CDR1 and CDR2 sequences are MNHEY and SMNVEV (reference sequence).

The chain has TRBV13 and TRBJ1-2; tentatively, D is TRBD1 (6 bases). Per germline, CDR1 PRHDT and CDR2 FYEKMQ (reference sequence). The CDR3 covers 13 residues. V lost 6 bases, J lost 6 bases, and 14 bases lay in between. As DNA, the CDR3 is TGTGCCAGCAGAAAACAGGGTCAGAATGGCTACACCTTC. Protein sequence: CASRKQGQNGYTF.

The chain recombines TRBV30 with TRBJ1-1, with a possible D match to TRBD1 (6 bases). The CDR3 sequence is 14 residues long. Trimming removed 5 bases at V and 4 bases at J, with 17 bases between. Germline lookup yields CDR1 GTSNPN and CDR2 SVGIG (reference sequence). The CDR3 coding sequence is TGTGCCTGGGGGAGACAGGCAGACGGCACTGAAGCTTTCTTT. Its translation: CAWGRQADGTEAFF.

The rearrangement uses TRBV6-6 and TRBJ1-2; D is ambiguous. The V gene lost 2 bases and the J gene lost 4 bases, with 8 bases spanning the gap. The germline gives CDR1 MNHNY, CDR2 SVGAGI (reference sequence). The CDR3 is made up of 13 amino acids. The CDR3 nucleotides read TGTGCCAGCAGTTACGGTGAGGCCTATGGCTACACCTTC. Translated, it gives CASSYGEAYGYTF.